The 28 T cell receptor beta chains reported below all come from one sample, sequenced in a study of CD8 T cell repertoires and HIV-1 epitope variants. The antigens of these receptors remain unknown. TCRdb keeps only in-frame clones here, not all; method: immunoSEQ multiplex PCR. This table holds several thousand clones, roughly three fifths found once. Sequencing was carried out using cultured CD8+ T cells derived from PBMCs. The source of these receptors is a male donor with HIV.

V usage is TRBV2 and J usage is TRBJ1-1; D not resolved. The germline V gene encodes CDR1 SNHLY and CDR2 FYNNEI. The CDR3 sequence is 13 residues long. Trimming shortened V by 9 bases and J by 2 bases, and 13 bases separated the two germline ends. CDR3 sequence reads: CAREREGNTEAFF. The DNA of the CDR3 is TGTGCCAGAGAGAGGGAGGGAAACACTGAAGCTTTCTTT.

The CDR3 loop reads CASSQDRGQFGAEAFF. The CDR3 DNA follows: TGTGCCAGCAGCCAAGATCGGGGGCAGTTCGGCGCTGAAGCTTTCTTT. The chain joins TRBV4-2 to TRBJ1-1, with D possibly TRBD1 on 6 matching bases. The germline gives CDR1 LGHNA, CDR2 YNFKEQ. The V end was cut by 0 bases, the J end by 6 bases, with 17 bases between. The CDR3 consists of 16 residues.

This clone was detected only a few times. The chain links TRBV4-1 to TRBJ2-3, with D possibly being TRBD1 (5 bases). CDR1 and CDR2 (germline): MGHRA, YSYEKL. Between the trimmed V and J ends, which lost 3 bases and 4 bases, there was a span of 8 bases. The CDR3 contains 13 residues. CDR3 amino acids: CASSQTVPDTQYF. CDR3 DNA sequence: TGCGCCAGCAGCCAGACAGTCCCAGATACGCAGTATTTT.

This clone has just one count. The chain is built from TRBV4-1 and TRBJ1-2; D may be TRBD1 (5 bases). Trimming removed 0 bases from V and 3 bases from J, with 11 bases in between. CDR3 length equals 15 residues. Germline V gene lookup returns CDR1 MGHRA and CDR2 YSYEKL. This chain's CDR3 is CASSQDGGADYGYTF. The CDR3 DNA follows: TGCGCCAGCAGCCAAGACGGTGGGGCAGACTATGGCTACACCTTC.

This chain uses TRBV4-3 with TRBJ2-7, with TRBD2 matching over 8 bases. Germline assignment: CDR1 LGHNA and CDR2 YSLEER. Trimming at V came to 0 bases and at J to 0 bases, leaving 7 bases not matched to a gene. CDR3 length equals 17 residues. In DNA, the CDR3 is TGCGCCAGCAGCCAAGATTGGGGTAGCGGGGTCTCCTACGAGCAGTACTTC. Translated: CASSQDWGSGVSYEQYF.

The chain recombines TRBV29-1 with TRBJ2-2, with D perhaps matching TRBD1 (6 bases). Deletions cut 5 bases from V and 4 bases from J, with 14 bases between. In germline, CDR1 is SQVTM, CDR2 ANQGSEA. This CDR3 is built from 14 residues. The DNA for the CDR3 is TGCAGCGTTCTAGTAGGGACAACCACCGGGGAGCTGTTTTTT. It translates to CSVLVGTTTGELFF.

The gene calls are TRBV10-1 and TRBJ1-1; no firm D call. V lost 1 base and J lost 5, with 11 bases in between. The germline V gene has CDR1 WNHNN and CDR2 SYGVQD (reference sequence). This CDR3 region has 14 residues. CDR3 nucleotides: TGCGCCAGCAGTGAGTTAAACGGGAAGACTGAAGCTTTCTTT. This sequence encodes CASSELNGKTEAFF.

This CDR3 reads CASSLGEQGLANEKLFF. For the CDR3, the DNA is TGTGCCAGCAGCTTAGGAGAACAGGGACTGGCTAATGAAAAACTGTTTTTT. The chain links TRBV13 to TRBJ1-4, with a possible D match to TRBD1 (6 bases). Looked up from germline, CDR1 is PRHDT and CDR2 is FYEKMQ (reference sequence). Trimming took 0 bases from V and 3 from J, leaving 14 bases between them. The CDR3 runs to 17 residues.

This chain connects TRBV5-4 to TRBJ2-7; 8 nucleotides line up with TRBD2. CDR3 length: 15 amino acids. V shed 0 bases, J shed 5 bases, and the junction held 7 bases outside the gene matches. Germline V gene data show CDR1 as SGHNT and CDR2 as YYREEE (reference sequence). The CDR3 DNA sequence: TGTGCCAGCAGCTTGGAGGGAGCGGGAGTCGACGAGCAGTACTTC. Amino acids: CASSLEGAGVDEQYF.

This clone was detected once. The rearrangement links TRBV5-1 to TRBJ1-1; a weak D match, TRBD1 (6 bases). The germline gives CDR1 SGHRS, CDR2 YFSETQ. The CDR3 loop spans 14 amino acids. Trimming cost V 5 bases and J 4 bases, with 15 bases left between them. CDR3 in DNA: TGCGCCAGCAGGTTGCGGCAGGGGCTCACTGAAGCTTTCTTT. As protein: CASRLRQGLTEAFF.

The CDR3, as DNA: TGTGCCAGCAGCTTGGGGACAATAAATTACTATGGCTACACCTTC. It yields the protein CASSLGTINYYGYTF. This chain uses TRBV5-6 with TRBJ1-2; a weak D match, TRBD1 (5 bases). V lost 0 bases, J lost 3 bases, and 12 bases lay in between. This CDR3 is 15 amino acids long. Germline CDR1 and CDR2: SGHDT and YYEEEE.

The rearrangement joins TRBV27 to TRBJ2-7, with D perhaps TRBD2 (6 bases). V shed 2 bases and J shed 4 bases, with 9 bases lying between them. Germline V gene lookup returns CDR1 MNHEY and CDR2 SMNVEV (reference sequence). This CDR3 is 13 amino acids long. CDR3 protein: CASSLRGLYEQYF. CDR3 DNA: TGTGCCAGCAGTTTACGGGGGTTATACGAGCAGTACTTC.

This clone has a handful of counts. The chain links TRBV9 to TRBJ1-3; D call uncertain. Trimming left V 4 bases short and J 2 bases short, with 7 bases between. Germline lookup yields CDR1 SGDLS and CDR2 YYNGEE. This CDR3 region has 13 residues. The CDR3 sequence is CASSPPTGNTIYF. The CDR3 region has the DNA TGTGCCAGCAGCCCTCCCACTGGAAACACCATATATTTT.

The CDR3 DNA is TGTGCCAGCAGTCCCCCGAGGGCTAGCGGAACTAAAGAGACCCAGTACTTC. Amino acid sequence: CASSPPRASGTKETQYF. V usage is TRBV28 and J usage is TRBJ2-5; 7 bases align to TRBD2. J was trimmed by 3 bases and V by 5 bases; bases with no gene match: 15. Germline V gene lookup returns CDR1 MDHEN and CDR2 SYDVKM. The CDR3 runs to 17 residues.

The rearrangement links TRBV29-1 to TRBJ2-3, with D possibly TRBD2 on 7 matching bases. Trimming stripped 0 bases from V and 6 bases from J, with 16 bases between. The CDR3 extends over 15 amino acids. The germline V gene has CDR1 SQVTM and CDR2 ANQGSEA. The CDR3 spells CSVEDGRGGGDTQYF. The CDR3 bases are TGCAGCGTTGAAGATGGGAGGGGGGGCGGCGATACGCAGTATTTT.

This clone was recorded a few times. The rearrangement links TRBV27 to TRBJ2-1; TRBD1 matches 7 bases. The CDR3 sequence is 14 residues long. Germline V CDR1 and CDR2: MNHEY, SMNVEV (reference sequence). V shed 7 bases, J shed 1 base, and the junction held 4 bases outside the gene matches. The DNA of the CDR3 is TGTGCCAGCAAGAGGACAGGTTCCTACAATGAGCAGTTCTTC. Its protein is CASKRTGSYNEQFF.

This clone was seen more than once but under ten times. V and J are TRBV9 and TRBJ2-1; 8 positions match TRBD1. Germline assignment: CDR1 SGDLS and CDR2 YYNGEE. With 0 bases clipped from V and 7 bases from J, the junction kept 6 bases outside the gene matches. The CDR3 is 15 residues long. In DNA, the CDR3 is TGTGCCAGCAGCGTAGTTCGGACAGGGTATAATGAGCAGTTCTTC. Translated, it gives CASSVVRTGYNEQFF.

V and J are TRBV28 and TRBJ2-3; D not resolved. Between the trimmed V and J ends, which lost 7 bases and 0 bases, there was a span of 14 bases. Germline CDR1 is MDHEN and CDR2 is SYDVKM. The CDR3 has 15 amino acids. The CDR3 spells CASINEVPSTDTQYF. The CDR3 DNA sequence: TGTGCCAGCATTAACGAGGTCCCAAGCACAGATACGCAGTATTTT.

This chain links TRBV13 with TRBJ1-1; D is perhaps TRBD1 (5 bases). The CDR3 contains 12 residues. V shed 0 bases and J shed 11 bases, with 10 bases lying between them. The germline V gene has CDR1 PRHDT and CDR2 FYEKMQ (reference sequence). The CDR3 coding sequence is TGTGCCAGCAGCTTAGGCAGCGGGGCGGCTTTCTTT. Residues: CASSLGSGAAFF.

This clone was recorded a few times. The CDR3 region has the DNA TGTGCCAGCAGTGAGGGCACAAACACTGAAGCTTTCTTT. It yields the protein CASSEGTNTEAFF. V is TRBV25-1 and J is TRBJ1-1; D remains ambiguous. Looked up from germline, CDR1 is MGHDK and CDR2 is SYGVNS. The CDR3 spans 13 residues. The V end lost 3 bases, the J end lost 2 bases, and 7 bases lay between the germline ends.

This chain links TRBV27 with TRBJ1-5; D might be TRBD1 (5 bases). Germline CDR1 MNHEY, CDR2 SMNVEV (reference sequence). This CDR3 contains 15 residues. V was shortened by 2 bases and J by 0 bases, with 8 bases between the two germline ends. In nucleotides, the CDR3 is TGTGCCAGCAGTTTACAGGGATATAGCAATCAGCCCCAGCATTTT. Translated: CASSLQGYSNQPQHF.

The chain couples TRBV28 to TRBJ2-7; the match to TRBD1 covers 8 bases. CDR3 length equals 13 residues. The V and J ends lost 7 bases and 5 bases, in that order; junction bases with no gene match: 7. Germline V gene sequence: CDR1 MDHEN, CDR2 SYDVKM. DNA of the CDR3: TGTGCCAGCAAGGACAGGGTAGTCAACGAGCAGTACTTC. It codes for CASKDRVVNEQYF.

The chain links TRBV29-1 to TRBJ2-7; D gene uncertain. Germline V gene sequence: CDR1 SQVTM, CDR2 ANQGSEA. V was trimmed by 7 bases and J by 2 bases, leaving 9 bases between them. The CDR3 runs 11 residues. This chain's CDR3 is CSALFTYEQYF. The DNA of the CDR3 is TGCAGCGCCCTTTTTACCTACGAGCAGTACTTC.

Here the CDR3 reads CASSNLGTGIYEQYF. Written as DNA, the CDR3 is TGTGCCAGTAGTAATCTCGGGACAGGGATCTACGAGCAGTACTTC. The chain combines TRBV19 with TRBJ2-7; TRBD1 matches at 9 bases. CDR3 length: 15 amino acids. Germline V CDR1 and CDR2: LNHDA, SQIVND (reference sequence). The V gene end was trimmed by 4 bases and the J gene end by 3 bases; junction bases not matched to a gene: 7.

The chain joins TRBV11-1 to TRBJ2-3, with a weak D call TRBD2 (5 bases). This CDR3 has 17 residues. CDR1 and CDR2 (germline): SGHAT, FQDESV (reference sequence). Trimming stripped 1 base from V and 5 bases from J, with 19 bases between. The CDR3 reads CASSLDPPGGYEDTQYF. As DNA, the CDR3 is TGTGCCAGCAGCTTAGATCCCCCAGGAGGATATGAAGATACGCAGTATTTT.

The rearrangement joins TRBV19 to TRBJ1-1; 10 bases line up with TRBD1. Germline CDR1 reads LNHDA; CDR2 reads SQIVND (reference sequence). The CDR3 spans 17 residues. With 2 bases clipped from V and 0 bases from J, the junction kept 6 bases outside the gene matches. The CDR3 DNA is TGTGCCAGTAGTATAAGGGCGGGACAGGGGATGAACACTGAAGCTTTCTTT. Its translation is CASSIRAGQGMNTEAFF. Supplemented by reference TRBV19 and TRBJ1-1, the full variable domain reads DGGITQSPKYLFRKEGQNVTLSCEQNLNHDAMYWYRQDPGQGLRLIYYSQIVNDFQKGDIAEGYSVSREKKESFPLTVTSAQKNPTAFYLCASSIRAGQGMNTEAFFGQGTRLTVV.

CDR3: CASSLLSEQFF. The CDR3 DNA sequence: TGCGCCAGCAGCTTGTTGAGTGAGCAGTTCTTC. The genes are TRBV5-1 and TRBJ2-1; D remains ambiguous. V gave up 1 base and J gave up 9 bases, with 5 bases separating them. This CDR3 is 11 amino acids long. CDR1 is SGHRS, CDR2 YFSETQ, per germline.

The CDR3 DNA reads TGTGCCAGTAGTATCGGGGACTCTTCGAACACCGGGGAGCTGTTTTTT. It encodes CASSIGDSSNTGELFF. V gene TRBV19 combines with J gene TRBJ2-2, with a tentative D call TRBD2 (6 bases). From germline, CDR1 is LNHDA and CDR2 SQIVND (reference sequence). This CDR3 comprises 16 residues. V dropped 3 bases and J dropped 0 bases, with 11 bases sitting between them.